This TCR beta chain derives from a study of blood T cell repertoires in COVID-19. J lost 6 bases, V lost 4 bases, and 7 bases had no gene match. The CDR3 has 14 residues. CDR1 and CDR2 from the germline V gene are MDHEN and SYDVKM. TCRdb's copy holds only in-frame clones and misses some; the assay was immunoSEQ multiplex PCR. Among 300,000 to 400,000 clones listed, 88% were seen once. Sample: PBMCs or T cells enriched from blood (not recorded which). This chain connects TRBV28 to TRBJ2-7; 9 bases map to TRBD2. This TCR derives from a man aged 30 to 39 who had recovered from COVID-19. CDR3 in DNA: TGTGCCAGCAGTTCAGCGGGGGGCAGGGTCGAGCAGTACTTC. Translated, it gives CASSSAGGRVEQYF.